This TCR beta chain appears in the sequencing data of a study of human T cells and chemical hapten exposure. Study at large: Scalp application of diphenylcyclopropenone was performed weekly in patients across the entire approximately 24-week study.

One entry per CDR3 protein results from TCRdb running MiXCR on the RACE reads. The sample yields tens of thousands of distinct CDR3 sequences, approximately 11% seen once. The CDR3 contains 15 residues. V shed 1 base and J shed 1 base, with 9 bases lying between them. Germline assignment: CDR1 SGHTA and CDR2 FQGNSA. As to time point: pre-sensitization, week 0. Treatment specified: therapeutic diphenylcyclopropenone sensitization with weekly scalp DPC. J is TRBJ2-3 and V is TRBV7-2; D unresolved. The material sequenced was whole blood, taken in connection with sensitization to the hapten diphenylcyclopropenone (DPC). The origin of this receptor is a woman between 50 and 59 years old with alopecia areata. Some clones in this sample may be carry-over from other donors' samples. The chain's CDR3 is CASSLGSRRTDTQYF. CDR3 DNA: TGTGCCAGCAGCTTAGGCAGCCGTCGCACAGATACGCAGTATTTT.